This T cell receptor (beta chain) was retrieved from a study of OX40 agonist ivuxolimab in advanced cancers. Overall study results and limits: Mean expanded clone counts were higher in CD8+ than CD4+ T cells.

On this clone: The antigen remains undetermined.

Sequencing was performed with immunoSEQ multiplex PCR; in TCRdb, only in-frame clones are kept and a portion is missing. The data contain around 57,000 clones, approximately 92% of them singletons. In germline, CDR1 is MNHEY, CDR2 SVGAGI. The length of the CDR3 is 12 residues. The V and J ends lost 2 bases and 6 bases respectively, with 8 bases between them. The input for sequencing was CD4+ or CD8+ T cells sorted from blood, taken in a trial of the OX40 agonist ivuxolimab. V and J are TRBV6-5 and TRBJ2-7, with D perhaps matching TRBD2 (6 bases). The clonotype comes from an adult with an advanced solid tumor such as melanoma, head and neck, liver or kidney cancer. As DNA, the CDR3 is TGTGCCAGCAGTTACGGAGGGCGCGAGCAGTACGTC. Protein: CASSYGGREQYV.